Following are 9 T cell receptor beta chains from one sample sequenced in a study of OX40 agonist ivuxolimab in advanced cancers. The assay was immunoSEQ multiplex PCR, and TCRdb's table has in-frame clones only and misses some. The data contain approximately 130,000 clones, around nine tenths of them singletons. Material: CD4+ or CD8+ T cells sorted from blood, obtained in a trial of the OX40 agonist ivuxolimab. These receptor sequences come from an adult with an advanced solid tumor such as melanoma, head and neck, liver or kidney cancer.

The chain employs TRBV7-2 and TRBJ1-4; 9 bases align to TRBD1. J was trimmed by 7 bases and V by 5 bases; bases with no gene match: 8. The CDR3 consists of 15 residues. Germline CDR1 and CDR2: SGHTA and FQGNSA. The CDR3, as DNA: TGTGCCAGCAGCACAACCGGGACAGGGCGTGAAAAACTGTTTTTT. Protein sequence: CASSTTGTGREKLFF.

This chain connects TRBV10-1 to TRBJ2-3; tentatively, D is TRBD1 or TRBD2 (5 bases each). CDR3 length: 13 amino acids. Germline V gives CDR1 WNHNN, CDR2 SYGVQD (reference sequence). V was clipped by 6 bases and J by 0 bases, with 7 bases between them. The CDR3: CASSRESTDTQYF. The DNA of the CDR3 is TGCGCCAGCAGCAGGGAGAGCACAGATACGCAGTATTTT.

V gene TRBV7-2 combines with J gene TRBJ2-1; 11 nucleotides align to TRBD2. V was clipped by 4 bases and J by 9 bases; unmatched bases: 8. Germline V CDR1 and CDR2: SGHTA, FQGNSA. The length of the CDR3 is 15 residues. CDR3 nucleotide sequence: TGTGCCAGCAGCTCCCTAGCGGGAGGCCCCAGTGAGCAGTTCTTC. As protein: CASSSLAGGPSEQFF.

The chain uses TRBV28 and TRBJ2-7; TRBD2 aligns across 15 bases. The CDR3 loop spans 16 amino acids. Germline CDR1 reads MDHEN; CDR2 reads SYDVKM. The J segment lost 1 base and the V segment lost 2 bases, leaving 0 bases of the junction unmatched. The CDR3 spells CASSLGTSGGSYEQYF. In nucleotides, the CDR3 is TGTGCCAGCAGTTTAGGGACTAGCGGGGGGTCCTACGAGCAGTACTTC.

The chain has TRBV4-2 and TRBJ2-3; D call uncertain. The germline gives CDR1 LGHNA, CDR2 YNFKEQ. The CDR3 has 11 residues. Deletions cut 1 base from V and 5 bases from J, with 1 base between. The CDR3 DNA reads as TGTGCCAGCAGCCAAGTAGATACGCAGTATTTT. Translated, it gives CASSQVDTQYF.

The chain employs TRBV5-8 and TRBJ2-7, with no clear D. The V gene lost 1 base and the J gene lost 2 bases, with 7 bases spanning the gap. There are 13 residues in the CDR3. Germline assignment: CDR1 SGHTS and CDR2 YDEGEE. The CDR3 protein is CASSLYGAYEQYF. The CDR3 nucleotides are TGTGCCAGCAGCTTGTACGGTGCCTACGAGCAGTACTTC.

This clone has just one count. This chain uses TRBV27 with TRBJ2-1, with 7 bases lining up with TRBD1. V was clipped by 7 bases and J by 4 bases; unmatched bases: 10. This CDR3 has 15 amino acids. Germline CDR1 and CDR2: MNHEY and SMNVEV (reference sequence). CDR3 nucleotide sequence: TGTGCCAGCAACTTATCACAGGGGCCATACAATGAGCAGTTCTTC. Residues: CASNLSQGPYNEQFF.

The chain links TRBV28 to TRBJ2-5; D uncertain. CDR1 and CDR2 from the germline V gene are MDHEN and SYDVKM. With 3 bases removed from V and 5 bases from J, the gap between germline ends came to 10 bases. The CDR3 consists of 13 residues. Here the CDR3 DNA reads TGTGCCAGCAGTTTGATAGGGTCGGAGACCCAGTACTTC. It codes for CASSLIGSETQYF.

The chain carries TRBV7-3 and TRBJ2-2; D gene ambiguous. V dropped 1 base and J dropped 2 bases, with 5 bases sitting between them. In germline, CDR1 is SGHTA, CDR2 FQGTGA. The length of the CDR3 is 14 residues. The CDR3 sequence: CASSLISNTGELFF. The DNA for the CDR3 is TGTGCCAGCAGCTTAATTAGTAACACCGGGGAGCTGTTTTTT.